Sequencing of this TCR beta chain was carried out in a study of T-cell reconstitution after alpha-beta-depleted transplantation in children. Study observations and caveats: From surviving recipient T cells and thymic progenitors came the high day-60 TCRbeta diversity observed in some patients.

The TCRbeta library was prepared with unique molecular identifiers. TCRdb fed the PCR reads into MiXCR, producing one record per CDR3 protein. The table includes around 960,000 distinct CDR3 sequences, roughly 29% detected once. Of note for this clonotype: The antigen is not known.

The clonotype was recovered from a boy in the first two years of life who had a stem cell transplant for SCID, so the T cells may come from the graft donor. The material was PBMCs, mostly from graft donor cells, obtained 360 days after TCRalphabeta/CD19-depleted stem cell transplant.

The CDR3 loop reads CASSLGTVDTQYF. CDR3 nucleotide sequence: TGCGCCAGCAGCTTAGGGACAGTAGATACGCAGTATTTT. This chain links TRBV5-1 with TRBJ2-3, with 7 nucleotides matching TRBD1. Trimming removed 2 bases from V and 5 bases from J; junction bases left unmatched: 2. The germline V gene has CDR1 SGHRS and CDR2 YFSETQ. This CDR3 has 13 residues. The full variable domain, with the rest looked up from reference TRBV5-1 and TRBJ2-3, is KAGVTQTPRYLIKTRGQQVTLSCSPISGHRSVSWYQQTPGQGLQFLFEYFSETQRNKGNFPGRFSGRQFSNSRSEMNVSTLELGDSALYLCASSLGTVDTQYFGPGTRLTVL.